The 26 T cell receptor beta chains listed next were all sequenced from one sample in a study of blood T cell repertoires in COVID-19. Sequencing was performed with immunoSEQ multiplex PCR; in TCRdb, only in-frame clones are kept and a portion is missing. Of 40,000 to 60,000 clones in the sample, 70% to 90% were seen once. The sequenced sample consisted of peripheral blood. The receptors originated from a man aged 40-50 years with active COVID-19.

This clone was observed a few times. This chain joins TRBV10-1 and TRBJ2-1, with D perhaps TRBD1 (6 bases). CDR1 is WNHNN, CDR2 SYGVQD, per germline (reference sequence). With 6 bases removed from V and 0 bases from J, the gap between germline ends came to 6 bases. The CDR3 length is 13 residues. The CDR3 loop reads CASSRGSYNEQFF. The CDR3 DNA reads TGCGCCAGCAGCAGGGGCTCCTACAATGAGCAGTTCTTC.

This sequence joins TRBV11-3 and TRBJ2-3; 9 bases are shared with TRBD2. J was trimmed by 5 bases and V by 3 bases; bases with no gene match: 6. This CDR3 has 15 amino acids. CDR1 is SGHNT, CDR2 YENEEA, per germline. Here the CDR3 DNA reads TGTGCCAGCAGCTTCCGGGCGGGAGGGGTAGATACGCAGTATTTT. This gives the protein CASSFRAGGVDTQYF.

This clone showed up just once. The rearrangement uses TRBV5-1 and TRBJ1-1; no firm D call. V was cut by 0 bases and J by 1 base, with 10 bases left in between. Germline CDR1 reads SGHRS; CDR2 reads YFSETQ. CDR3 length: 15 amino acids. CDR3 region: CASSLGQASNTEAFF. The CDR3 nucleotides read TGCGCCAGCAGCTTGGGGCAGGCCTCGAACACTGAAGCTTTCTTT.

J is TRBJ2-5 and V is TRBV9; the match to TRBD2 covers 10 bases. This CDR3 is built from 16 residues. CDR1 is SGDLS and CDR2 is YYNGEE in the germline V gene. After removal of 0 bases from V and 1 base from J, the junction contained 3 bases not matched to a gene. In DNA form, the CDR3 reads TGTGCCAGCAGCGTAGTGGTAGCGGGAGGCCAAGAGACCCAGTACTTC. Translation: CASSVVVAGGQETQYF.

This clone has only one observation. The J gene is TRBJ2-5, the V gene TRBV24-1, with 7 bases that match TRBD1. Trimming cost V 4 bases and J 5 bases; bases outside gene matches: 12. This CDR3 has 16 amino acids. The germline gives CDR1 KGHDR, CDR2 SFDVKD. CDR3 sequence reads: CATSDRDRDSRETQYF. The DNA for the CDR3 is TGTGCCACCAGTGACCGAGACCGGGACAGTCGGGAGACCCAGTACTTC.

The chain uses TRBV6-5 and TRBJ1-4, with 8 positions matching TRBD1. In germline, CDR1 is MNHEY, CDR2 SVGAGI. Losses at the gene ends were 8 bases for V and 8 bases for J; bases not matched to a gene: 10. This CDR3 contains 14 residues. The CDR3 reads CASSWQGAGEKLFF. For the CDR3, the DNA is TGTGCCAGCTCCTGGCAGGGGGCCGGGGAAAAACTGTTTTTT.

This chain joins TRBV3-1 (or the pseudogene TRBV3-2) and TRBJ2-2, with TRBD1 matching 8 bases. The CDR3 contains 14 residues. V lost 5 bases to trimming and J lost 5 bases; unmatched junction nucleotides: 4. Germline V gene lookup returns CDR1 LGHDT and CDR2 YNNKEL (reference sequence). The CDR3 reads CASSLQGVTGELFF. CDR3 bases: TGTGCCAGCAGCTTACAGGGGGTAACCGGGGAGCTGTTTTTT.

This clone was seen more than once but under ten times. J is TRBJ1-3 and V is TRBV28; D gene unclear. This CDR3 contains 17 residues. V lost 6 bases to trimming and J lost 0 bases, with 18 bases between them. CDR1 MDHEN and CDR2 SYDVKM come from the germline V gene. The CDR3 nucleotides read TGTGCCAGCAGCGGAGACTTGCGGACTTACTCTGGAAACACCATATATTTT. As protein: CASSGDLRTYSGNTIYF.

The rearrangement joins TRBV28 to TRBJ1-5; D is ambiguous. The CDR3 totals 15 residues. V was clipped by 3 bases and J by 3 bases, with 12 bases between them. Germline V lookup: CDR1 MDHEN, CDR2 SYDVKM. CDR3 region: CASSFPFLHNQPQHF. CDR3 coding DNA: TGTGCCAGCAGTTTCCCATTTTTACACAATCAGCCCCAGCATTTT.

The CDR3 sequence: CASSSDGTYGYTF. DNA for the CDR3: TGCGCCAGCAGCTCTGATGGGACATATGGCTACACCTTC. The J gene is TRBJ1-2, the V gene TRBV5-1, with D possibly matching TRBD1 (6 bases). The CDR3 runs 13 residues. V lost 3 bases and J lost 5, with 11 bases in between. Germline V gene sequence: CDR1 SGHRS, CDR2 YFSETQ.

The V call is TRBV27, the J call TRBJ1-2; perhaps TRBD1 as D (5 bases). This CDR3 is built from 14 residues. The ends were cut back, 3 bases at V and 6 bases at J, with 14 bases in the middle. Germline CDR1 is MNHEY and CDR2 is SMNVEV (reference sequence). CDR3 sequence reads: CASSFRGYMDGYTF. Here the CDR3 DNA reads TGTGCCAGCAGTTTTCGGGGGTATATGGATGGCTACACCTTC.

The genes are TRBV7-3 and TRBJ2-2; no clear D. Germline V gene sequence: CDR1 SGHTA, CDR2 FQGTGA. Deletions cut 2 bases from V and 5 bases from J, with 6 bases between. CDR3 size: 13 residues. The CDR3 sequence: CASSLSVTGELFF. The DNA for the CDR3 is TGTGCCAGCAGCTTATCAGTGACCGGGGAGCTGTTTTTT.

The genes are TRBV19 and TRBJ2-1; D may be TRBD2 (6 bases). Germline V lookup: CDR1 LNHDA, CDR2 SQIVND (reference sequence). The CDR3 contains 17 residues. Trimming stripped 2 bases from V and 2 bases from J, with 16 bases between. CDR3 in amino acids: CASSIRGAGTTYNEQFF. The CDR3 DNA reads TGTGCCAGTAGTATACGCGGGGCAGGTACGACCTACAATGAGCAGTTCTTC.

CDR3: CASSSYSREGEKLFF. CDR3 coding DNA: TGTGCCAGCAGCTCGTATTCCCGGGAGGGGGAAAAACTGTTTTTT. The chain uses TRBV7-8 and TRBJ1-4, with TRBD1 as a possible D gene (5 bases). Germline CDR1 and CDR2: SGHVS and FQNEAQ. Trimming pared 4 bases from V and 8 bases from J, leaving 17 bases between. The CDR3 has 15 residues.

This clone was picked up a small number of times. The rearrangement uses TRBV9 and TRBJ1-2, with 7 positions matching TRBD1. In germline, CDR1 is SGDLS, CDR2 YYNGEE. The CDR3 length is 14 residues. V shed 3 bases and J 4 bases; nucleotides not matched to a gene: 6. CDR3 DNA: TGTGCCAGCAGCGAGACAGGGACTTTCTATGGCTACACCTTC. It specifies CASSETGTFYGYTF.

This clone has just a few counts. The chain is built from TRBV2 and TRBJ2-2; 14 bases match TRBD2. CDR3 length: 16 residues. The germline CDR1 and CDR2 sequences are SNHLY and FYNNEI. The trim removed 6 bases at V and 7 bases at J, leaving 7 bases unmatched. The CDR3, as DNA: TGTGCCAGCAGCCCCGGGACTAGCGGGAGAAACGGGGAGCTGTTTTTT. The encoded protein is CASSPGTSGRNGELFF.

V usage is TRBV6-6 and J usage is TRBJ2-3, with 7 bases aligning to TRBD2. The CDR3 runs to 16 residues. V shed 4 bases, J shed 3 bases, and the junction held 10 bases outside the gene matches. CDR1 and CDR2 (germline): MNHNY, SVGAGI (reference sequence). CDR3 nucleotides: TGTGCCAGCAGTTCTCTCGGGGAGGGCCAGACAGATACGCAGTATTTT. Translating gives CASSSLGEGQTDTQYF.

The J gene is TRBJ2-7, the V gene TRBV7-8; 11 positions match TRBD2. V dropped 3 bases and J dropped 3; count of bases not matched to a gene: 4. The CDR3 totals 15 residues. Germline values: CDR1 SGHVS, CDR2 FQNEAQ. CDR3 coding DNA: TGTGCCAGCAGCTTTGTGACTAGCGGGGTCTACGAGCAGTACTTC. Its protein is CASSFVTSGVYEQYF.

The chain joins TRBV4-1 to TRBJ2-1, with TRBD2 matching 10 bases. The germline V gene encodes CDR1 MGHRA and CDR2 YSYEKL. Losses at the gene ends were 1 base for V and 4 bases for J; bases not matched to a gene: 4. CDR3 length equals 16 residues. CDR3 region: CASSQAGTSAYNEQFF. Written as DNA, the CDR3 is TGCGCCAGCAGCCAAGCTGGGACTAGCGCATACAATGAGCAGTTCTTC.

The CDR3 is CASSLSGRDNNEQFF. CDR3 DNA: TGTGCCAGCAGCCTTAGCGGGAGGGATAACAATGAGCAGTTCTTC. This rearrangement joins TRBV7-3 to TRBJ2-1; TRBD2 matches 11 bases. The CDR3 runs 15 residues. Germline trimming cut 5 bases from V and 5 bases from J; bases unmatched to any gene: 5. CDR1 and CDR2 (germline): SGHTA, FQGTGA.

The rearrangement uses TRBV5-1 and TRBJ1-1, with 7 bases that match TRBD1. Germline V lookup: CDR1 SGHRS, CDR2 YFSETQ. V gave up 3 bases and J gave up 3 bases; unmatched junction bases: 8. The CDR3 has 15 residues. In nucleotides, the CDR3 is TGCGCCAGCAGCTCGAGACAGGGAAGGGACACTGAAGCTTTCTTT. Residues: CASSSRQGRDTEAFF.

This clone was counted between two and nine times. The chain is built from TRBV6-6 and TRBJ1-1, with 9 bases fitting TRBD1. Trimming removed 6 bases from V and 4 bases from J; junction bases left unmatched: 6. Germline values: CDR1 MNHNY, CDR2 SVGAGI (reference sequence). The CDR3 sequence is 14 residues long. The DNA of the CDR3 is TGTGCCAGCAGGGGACAGGGAGCTGGCACTGAAGCTTTCTTT. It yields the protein CASRGQGAGTEAFF.

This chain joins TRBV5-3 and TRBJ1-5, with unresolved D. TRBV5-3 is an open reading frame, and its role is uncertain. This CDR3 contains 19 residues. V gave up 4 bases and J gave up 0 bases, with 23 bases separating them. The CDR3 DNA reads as TGTGCCAGAAGCCGTAGGACTCATTGGCCTCCTTTTAGCAATCAGCCCCAGCATTTT. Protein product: CARSRRTHWPPFSNQPQHF.

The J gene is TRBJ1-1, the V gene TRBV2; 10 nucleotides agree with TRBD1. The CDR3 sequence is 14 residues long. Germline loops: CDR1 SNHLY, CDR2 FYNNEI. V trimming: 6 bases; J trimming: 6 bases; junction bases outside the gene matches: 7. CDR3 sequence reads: CASRGGQGDPEAFF. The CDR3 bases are TGTGCCAGCAGGGGTGGACAGGGGGACCCTGAAGCTTTCTTT.

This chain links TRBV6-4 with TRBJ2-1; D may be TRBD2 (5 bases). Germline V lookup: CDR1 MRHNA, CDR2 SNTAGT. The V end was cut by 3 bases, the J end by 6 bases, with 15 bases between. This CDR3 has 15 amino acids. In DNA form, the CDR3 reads TGTGCCAGCAGTGATCAATTCGGGGAATCCAATGAGCAGTTCTTC. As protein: CASSDQFGESNEQFF.

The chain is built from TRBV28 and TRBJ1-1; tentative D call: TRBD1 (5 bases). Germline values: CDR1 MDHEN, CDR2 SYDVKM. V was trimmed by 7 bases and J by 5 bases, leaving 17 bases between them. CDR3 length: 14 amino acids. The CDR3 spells CASTPWGGRTEAFF. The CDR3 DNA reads TGTGCCAGCACGCCTTGGGGGGGTAGGACTGAAGCTTTCTTT.